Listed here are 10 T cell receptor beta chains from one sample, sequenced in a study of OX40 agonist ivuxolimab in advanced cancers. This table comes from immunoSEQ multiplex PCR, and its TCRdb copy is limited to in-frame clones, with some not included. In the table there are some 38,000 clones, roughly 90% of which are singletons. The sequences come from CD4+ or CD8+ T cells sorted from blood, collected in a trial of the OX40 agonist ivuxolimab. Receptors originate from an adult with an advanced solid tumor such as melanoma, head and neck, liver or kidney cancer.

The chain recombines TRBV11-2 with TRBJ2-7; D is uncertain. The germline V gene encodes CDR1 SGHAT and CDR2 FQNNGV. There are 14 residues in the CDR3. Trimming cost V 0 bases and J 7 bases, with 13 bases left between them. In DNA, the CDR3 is TGTGCCAGCAGCTTAGACTGGGCCTCCGGGGAGCAGTACTTC. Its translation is CASSLDWASGEQYF.

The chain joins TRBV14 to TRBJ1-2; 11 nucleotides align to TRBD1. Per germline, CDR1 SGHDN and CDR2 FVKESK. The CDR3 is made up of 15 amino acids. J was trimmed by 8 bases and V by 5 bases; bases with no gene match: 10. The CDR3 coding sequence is TGTGCCAGCAGCTTTTTCGGACAGGGGGCGCGAGGCTACACCTTC. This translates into CASSFFGQGARGYTF.

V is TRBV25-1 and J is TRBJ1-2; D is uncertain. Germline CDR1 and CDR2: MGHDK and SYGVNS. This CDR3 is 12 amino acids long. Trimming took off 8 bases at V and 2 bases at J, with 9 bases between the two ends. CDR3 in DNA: TGTGCCAGCGCAAAGGGAAACTATGGCTACACCTTC. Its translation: CASAKGNYGYTF.

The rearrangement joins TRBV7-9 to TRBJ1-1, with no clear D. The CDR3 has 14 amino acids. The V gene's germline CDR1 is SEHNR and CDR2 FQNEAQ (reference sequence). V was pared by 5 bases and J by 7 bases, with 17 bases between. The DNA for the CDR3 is TGTGCCAGCAGCCCCCGGCAGCTAAAAGATGAAGCTTTCTTT. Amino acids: CASSPRQLKDEAFF.

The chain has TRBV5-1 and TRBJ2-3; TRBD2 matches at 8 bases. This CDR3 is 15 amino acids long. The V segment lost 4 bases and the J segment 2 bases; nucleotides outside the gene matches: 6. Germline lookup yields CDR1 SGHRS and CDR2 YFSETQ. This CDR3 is CASSRIGGDTDTQYF. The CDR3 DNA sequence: TGCGCCAGCAGCCGGATCGGGGGGGACACAGATACGCAGTATTTT.

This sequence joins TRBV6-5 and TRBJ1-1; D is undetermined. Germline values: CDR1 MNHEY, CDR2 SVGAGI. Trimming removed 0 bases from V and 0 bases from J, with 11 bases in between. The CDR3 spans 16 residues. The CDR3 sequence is CASSYSVVRMNTEAFF. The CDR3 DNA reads TGTGCCAGCAGTTACTCGGTGGTCAGGATGAACACTGAAGCTTTCTTT.

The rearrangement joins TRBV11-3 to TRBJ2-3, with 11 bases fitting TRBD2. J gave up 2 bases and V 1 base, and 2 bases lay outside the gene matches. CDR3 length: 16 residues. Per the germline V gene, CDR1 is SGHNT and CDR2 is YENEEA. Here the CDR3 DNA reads TGTGCCAGCAGCTTAGGGACTAGCGGGCACACAGATACGCAGTATTTT. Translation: CASSLGTSGHTDTQYF.

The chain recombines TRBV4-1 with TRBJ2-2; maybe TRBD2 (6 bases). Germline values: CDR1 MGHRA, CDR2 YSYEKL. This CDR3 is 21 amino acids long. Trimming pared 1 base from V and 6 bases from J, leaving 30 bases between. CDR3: CASSQGMRATSGGIRPGELFF. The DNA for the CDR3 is TGCGCCAGCAGCCAAGGAATGAGGGCTACTAGTGGGGGGATAAGGCCCGGGGAGCTGTTTTTT.

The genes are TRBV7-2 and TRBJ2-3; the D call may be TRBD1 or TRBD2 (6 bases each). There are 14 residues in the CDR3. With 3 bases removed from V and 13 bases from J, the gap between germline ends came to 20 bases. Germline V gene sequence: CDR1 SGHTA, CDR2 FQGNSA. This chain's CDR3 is CASSFAGGGDVEYF. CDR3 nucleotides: TGTGCCAGCAGCTTCGCTGGGGGCGGGGATGTGGAGTATTTT.

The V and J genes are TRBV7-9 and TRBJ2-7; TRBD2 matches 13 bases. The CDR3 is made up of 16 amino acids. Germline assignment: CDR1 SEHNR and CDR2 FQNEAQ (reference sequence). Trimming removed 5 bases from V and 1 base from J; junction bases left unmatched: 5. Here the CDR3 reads CASSPPGLAGSYEQYF. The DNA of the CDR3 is TGTGCCAGCAGCCCTCCGGGACTAGCGGGGTCCTACGAGCAGTACTTC.